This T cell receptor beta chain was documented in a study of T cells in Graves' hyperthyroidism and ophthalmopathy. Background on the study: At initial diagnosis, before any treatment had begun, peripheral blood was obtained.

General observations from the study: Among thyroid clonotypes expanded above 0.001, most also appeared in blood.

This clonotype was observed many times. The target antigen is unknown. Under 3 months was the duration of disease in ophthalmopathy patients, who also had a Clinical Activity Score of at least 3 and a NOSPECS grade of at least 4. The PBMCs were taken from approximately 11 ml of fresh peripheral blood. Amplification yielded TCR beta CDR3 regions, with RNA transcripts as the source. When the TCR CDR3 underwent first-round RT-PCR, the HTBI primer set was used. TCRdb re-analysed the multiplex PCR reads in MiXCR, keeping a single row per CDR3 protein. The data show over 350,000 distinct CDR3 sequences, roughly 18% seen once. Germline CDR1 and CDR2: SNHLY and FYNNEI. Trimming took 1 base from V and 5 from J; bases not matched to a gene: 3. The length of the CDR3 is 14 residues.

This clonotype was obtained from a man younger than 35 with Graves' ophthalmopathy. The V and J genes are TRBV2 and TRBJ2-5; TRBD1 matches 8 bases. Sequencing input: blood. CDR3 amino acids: CASSEGTGIETQYF. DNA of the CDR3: TGTGCCAGCAGTGAAGGGACAGGGATTGAGACCCAGTACTTC.